Detailed here is one T cell receptor (beta chain). Its matching antigen is unknown. This sample was included in a study of T cell responses to AZD1222 COVID-19 vaccine. Study-wide findings and caveats: Repertoires in all cases were sampled only once the peak T cell response had passed.

Germline V CDR1 and CDR2: LGHDT, YNNKEL (reference sequence). The CDR3 is made up of 15 amino acids. The V end was cut by 3 bases, the J end by 4 bases, with 15 bases between. Assay used: immunoSEQ multiplex PCR; TCRdb lists only in-frame clones, some missing. The sample has tens of thousands of clones; approximately 81% are singletons. V and J are TRBV3-1 (or the pseudogene TRBV3-2) and TRBJ1-1; the D is unclear. The source material was peripheral blood, sampled on day 0 of AZD1222 vaccination. The source is an adult in good health. The CDR3 spells CASSQVHGRGTEAFF. The CDR3 region has the DNA TGTGCCAGCAGCCAGGTACACGGGCGGGGCACTGAAGCTTTCTTT.